The 27 T cell receptor beta chains listed next were all sequenced from one sample in a study of blood T cell repertoires in COVID-19. Sequencing was performed with immunoSEQ multiplex PCR; in TCRdb, only in-frame clones are kept and a portion is missing. The sample lists about 480,000 clones; roughly 89% were seen once. Material: peripheral blood. All receptors come from a woman in her twenties or thirties with acute or convalescent COVID-19.

The chain couples TRBV7-9 to TRBJ2-7; 8 bases line up with TRBD2. V was pared by 2 bases and J by 6 bases, with 6 bases of the junction left unmatched. The CDR3 runs 14 residues. CDR1 is SEHNR, CDR2 FQNEAQ, per germline (reference sequence). CDR3: CASSLSGGASEQYF. CDR3 nucleotides: TGTGCCAGCAGCTTATCCGGGGGGGCTTCCGAGCAGTACTTC. The complete variable domain, with remaining parts taken from reference TRBV7-9 and TRBJ2-7, reads DTGVSQNPRHKITKRGQNVTFRCDPISEHNRLYWYRQTLGQGPEFLTYFQNEAQLEKSRLLSDRFSAERPKGSFSTLEIQRTEQGDSAMYLCASSLSGGASEQYFGPGTRLTVT.

This clone was picked up a small number of times. The chain is built from TRBV5-1 and TRBJ1-5, with a weak D call TRBD1 (5 bases). The CDR3 totals 15 residues. V shed 2 bases and J shed 1 base, with 10 bases lying between them. Germline V gene lookup returns CDR1 SGHRS and CDR2 YFSETQ. CDR3: CASSLLGASNQPQHF. Written as DNA, the CDR3 is TGCGCCAGCAGCTTATTAGGGGCAAGCAATCAGCCCCAGCATTTT.

This clone was counted a few times. The CDR3 nucleotides read TGTGCCAGCAGTTACGACAGGGTACGGCCCCAGCATTTT. It yields the protein CASSYDRVRPQHF. The V call is TRBV6-6, the J call TRBJ1-5, with TRBD1 matching over 7 bases. Germline CDR1 is MNHNY and CDR2 is SVGAGI (reference sequence). After removal of 2 bases from V and 9 bases from J, the junction contained 4 bases not matched to a gene. This CDR3 contains 13 residues.

This chain joins TRBV30 and TRBJ1-5; TRBD1 is a possible D gene (6 bases). The ends were cut back, 3 bases at V and 6 bases at J, with 12 bases in the middle. The CDR3 is 13 residues long. Germline CDR1 GTSNPN, CDR2 SVGIG (reference sequence). DNA of the CDR3: TGTGCCTGGAGCAGACAGGCAGGTCAGCCCCAGCATTTT. This gives the protein CAWSRQAGQPQHF.

The CDR3 DNA reads TGTGCCACCAGGGGTCGGGGAGTAAACATTCAGTACTTC. Protein product: CATRGRGVNIQYF. The chain couples TRBV2 to TRBJ2-4, with D perhaps TRBD1 (6 bases). Per germline, CDR1 SNHLY and CDR2 FYNNEI. V lost 10 bases, J lost 6 bases, and 16 bases lay in between. This CDR3 contains 13 residues.

The chain couples TRBV11-2 to TRBJ1-1; D is uncertain. Germline V gene lookup returns CDR1 SGHAT and CDR2 FQNNGV. V was clipped by 1 base and J by 3 bases, with 24 bases between them. This CDR3 contains 19 residues. The CDR3: CASSLGSGRIKRVDTEAFF. DNA of the CDR3: TGTGCCAGCAGCTTAGGCTCAGGCCGCATTAAGAGGGTTGACACTGAAGCTTTCTTT. Variable domain in full (rest from reference TRBV11-2 and TRBJ1-1): EAGVAQSPRYKIIEKRQSVAFWCNPISGHATLYWYQQILGQGPKLLIQFQNNGVVDDSQLPKDRFSAERLKGVDSTLKIQPAKLEDSAVYLCASSLGSGRIKRVDTEAFFGQGTRLTVV.

J is TRBJ2-1 and V is TRBV20-1, with 7 bases identical to TRBD1. The V segment lost 3 bases and the J segment 4 bases; nucleotides outside the gene matches: 3. Germline V gene sequence: CDR1 DFQATT, CDR2 SNEGSKA (reference sequence). The CDR3 covers 13 residues. Here the CDR3 DNA reads TGCAGTGCTAGTGGACAGGATTACAATGAGCAGTTCTTC. This gives the protein CSASGQDYNEQFF.

The chain is built from TRBV7-6 and TRBJ2-3; no firm D call. Germline V gives CDR1 SGHVS, CDR2 FNYEAQ. V lost 1 base to trimming and J lost 0 bases, with 11 bases between them. The CDR3 is made up of 16 amino acids. This chain's CDR3 is CASSLGGDPSTDTQYF. The CDR3 coding sequence is TGTGCCAGCAGCTTAGGAGGTGACCCAAGCACAGATACGCAGTATTTT.

The chain has TRBV5-4 and TRBJ2-5; 12 bases agree with TRBD2. This CDR3 has 18 amino acids. Trimming removed 0 bases from V and 5 bases from J; junction bases left unmatched: 11. CDR1 is SGHNT and CDR2 is YYREEE in the germline V gene (reference sequence). The CDR3 region has the DNA TGTGCCAGCAGCTTGGCACTAGCGGGGGGACTAAGGACGGAGACCCAGTACTTC. Amino acid sequence: CASSLALAGGLRTETQYF.

The rearrangement joins TRBV3-1 (or the pseudogene TRBV3-2) to TRBJ1-1; D possibly corresponds to TRBD1 (5 bases). V dropped 2 bases and J dropped 1 base, with 14 bases sitting between them. The germline gives CDR1 LGHDT, CDR2 YNNKEL (reference sequence). The CDR3 contains 16 residues. CDR3 DNA sequence: TGTGCCAGCAGCCAAAGAACCGACGGGGGGAACACTGAAGCTTTCTTT. Translating it yields CASSQRTDGGNTEAFF.

V gene TRBV6-6 combines with J gene TRBJ1-5, with 8 bases aligning to TRBD1. The CDR3 totals 16 residues. V shed 6 bases and J 6 bases; nucleotides not matched to a gene: 13. The germline CDR1 and CDR2 sequences are MNHNY and SVGAGI (reference sequence). The CDR3 coding sequence is TGTGCCAGCAGAGCTCGGACAGGGAGTTGGGTTCAGCCCCAGCATTTT. Its protein product is CASRARTGSWVQPQHF.

This clone was recorded only once. This chain links TRBV9 with TRBJ2-5, with D perhaps matching TRBD1 (6 bases). The germline V gene has CDR1 SGDLS and CDR2 YYNGEE. V lost 3 bases and J lost 7, with 16 bases in between. CDR3 size: 14 residues. CDR3 DNA sequence: TGTGCCAGCAGCGACACTAGTCAGGGGTGGACCCAGTACTTC. It translates to CASSDTSQGWTQYF.

The chain carries TRBV11-1 and TRBJ1-6; D is ambiguous. The CDR3 is 14 residues long. Germline CDR1 SGHAT, CDR2 FQDESV (reference sequence). V was clipped by 5 bases and J by 7 bases, with 12 bases between them. CDR3 amino acids: CASSDTRDNSPLHF. As DNA, the CDR3 is TGTGCCAGCAGCGACACACGAGACAATTCACCCCTCCACTTT.

V is TRBV5-6 and J is TRBJ2-7; the D gene is possibly TRBD1 (5 bases). Germline CDR1 reads SGHDT; CDR2 reads YYEEEE. The CDR3 extends over 13 amino acids. The V gene lost 0 bases and the J gene lost 6 bases, with 10 bases spanning the gap. Here the CDR3 reads CASSLEGASEQYF. Written as DNA, the CDR3 is TGTGCCAGCAGCTTGGAAGGGGCTAGCGAGCAGTACTTC.

The genes are TRBV27 and TRBJ1-2; D ambiguous. Deletions cut 6 bases from V and 1 base from J, with 18 bases between. The CDR3 contains 16 residues. Germline lookup yields CDR1 MNHEY and CDR2 SMNVEV (reference sequence). The CDR3 DNA sequence: TGTGCCAGCAGCCTGGATTTGGGGAGTCTTAACTATGGCTACACCTTC. Translation: CASSLDLGSLNYGYTF.

The rearrangement joins TRBV6-5 to TRBJ1-1; D not certain. Germline CDR1 reads MNHEY; CDR2 reads SVGAGI. The V end was cut by 2 bases, the J end by 6 bases, with 13 bases between. The CDR3 consists of 14 residues. This chain's CDR3 is CASSYGPGNAEAFF. In nucleotides, the CDR3 is TGTGCCAGCAGTTACGGTCCGGGTAATGCTGAAGCTTTCTTT.

The chain has TRBV6-5 and TRBJ2-1, with a possible D match to TRBD2 (7 bases). V was cut by 10 bases and J by 10 bases, with 23 bases left in between. This CDR3 comprises 14 residues. Germline-derived CDR1 and CDR2 are MNHEY and SVGAGI. For the CDR3, the DNA is TGTGCCACGACCGGGGGGCAATTGACGAAAGAGCAGTTCTTC. Amino acids: CATTGGQLTKEQFF.

This rearrangement joins TRBV20-1 to TRBJ2-7; possibly TRBD1 for D (5 bases). Deletions cut 5 bases from V and 4 bases from J, with 9 bases between. CDR3 length: 11 residues. The germline V gene has CDR1 DFQATT and CDR2 SNEGSKA (reference sequence). The CDR3 loop is CSAEQVYEQYF. For the CDR3, the DNA is TGCAGTGCTGAACAGGTTTACGAGCAGTACTTC.

This chain connects TRBV7-6 to TRBJ1-3, with D unclear. The CDR3 extends over 15 amino acids. CDR1 is SGHVS, CDR2 FNYEAQ, per germline. Trimming pared 1 base from V and 0 bases from J, leaving 7 bases between. CDR3 nucleotide sequence: TGTGCCAGCAGCTTAGGGCTTACCTCTGGAAACACCATATATTTT. Its translation: CASSLGLTSGNTIYF.

The rearrangement uses TRBV28 and TRBJ2-5, with D possibly matching TRBD1 (6 bases). Between the trimmed V and J ends, which lost 4 bases and 3 bases, there was a span of 6 bases. In germline, CDR1 is MDHEN, CDR2 SYDVKM. This CDR3 has 12 amino acids. CDR3 amino acids: CASSYREETQYF. DNA of the CDR3: TGTGCCAGCAGTTACAGGGAAGAGACCCAGTACTTC. Using reference TRBV28 and TRBJ2-5 for the parts outside the CDR3, the full variable domain is DVKVTQSSRYLVKRTGEKVFLECVQDMDHENMFWYRQDPGLGLRLIYFSYDVKMKEKGDIPEGYSVSREKKERFSLILESASTNQTSMYLCASSYREETQYFGPGTRLLVL.

J is TRBJ1-2 and V is TRBV9; the match to TRBD1 covers 10 bases. CDR1 is SGDLS, CDR2 YYNGEE, per germline. With V trimmed by 7 bases and J by 3 bases, 12 bases remained unmatched. This CDR3 spans 16 amino acids. CDR3 sequence: CASAPRTGGNYYGYTF. The CDR3 DNA sequence: TGTGCCAGCGCCCCCCGGACAGGGGGGAACTACTATGGCTACACCTTC.

This clone showed up just once. J is TRBJ1-3 and V is TRBV5-1; TRBD1 agrees at 9 bases. Trimming took 0 bases from V and 6 from J; bases not matched to a gene: 1. Germline CDR1 is SGHRS and CDR2 is YFSETQ. The CDR3 has 14 amino acids. CDR3 nucleotide sequence: TGCGCCAGCAGCTTGGGGACAGGGGAAAACACCATATATTTT. Protein sequence: CASSLGTGENTIYF.

The chain is built from TRBV6-1 and TRBJ1-5; 8 nucleotides line up with TRBD1. The CDR3 has 14 amino acids. J was trimmed by 6 bases and V by 2 bases; bases with no gene match: 3. Germline CDR1 and CDR2: MNHNS and SASEGT. CDR3 amino acids: CASSETGGGQPQHF. The CDR3, as DNA: TGTGCCAGCAGTGAAACAGGGGGGGGTCAGCCCCAGCATTTT.

The genes are TRBV12-3 or TRBV12-4 and TRBJ2-1; unclear D gene. This CDR3 is built from 13 residues. Trimming removed 5 bases from V and 3 bases from J, with 8 bases in between. The CDR3 reads CASSKQLYNEQFF. In nucleotides, the CDR3 is TGTGCCAGCAGTAAACAGCTCTACAATGAGCAGTTCTTC.

The chain has TRBV6-5 and TRBJ1-1; tentative D call: TRBD1 (6 bases). Trimming stripped 6 bases from V and 4 bases from J, with 18 bases between. Germline CDR1 reads MNHEY; CDR2 reads SVGAGI. This CDR3 has 15 residues. This chain's CDR3 is CASRDPGGLGTEAFF. The CDR3 DNA follows: TGTGCCAGCAGGGATCCGGGGGGGCTGGGCACTGAAGCTTTCTTT.

This clone appeared a single time. The J gene is TRBJ2-5, the V gene TRBV19, with D possibly matching TRBD1 (5 bases). This CDR3 is 14 amino acids long. Germline V gene lookup returns CDR1 LNHDA and CDR2 SQIVND (reference sequence). Trimming stripped 5 bases from V and 2 bases from J, with 12 bases between. The CDR3 nucleotides read TGTGCCAGTAGTCCGACAGTTATACAAGAGACCCAGTACTTC. It encodes CASSPTVIQETQYF. The whole variable domain, remainder taken from reference TRBV19 and TRBJ2-5, is DGGITQSPKYLFRKEGQNVTLSCEQNLNHDAMYWYRQDPGQGLRLIYYSQIVNDFQKGDIAEGYSVSREKKESFPLTVTSAQKNPTAFYLCASSPTVIQETQYFGPGTRLLVL.

This sequence joins TRBV2 and TRBJ2-7, with D hard to call. The CDR3 covers 11 residues. V was pared by 4 bases and J by 6 bases, with 7 bases between. Germline V gene lookup returns CDR1 SNHLY and CDR2 FYNNEI. CDR3 residues: CASSGRGEQYF. CDR3 in DNA: TGTGCCAGCAGTGGGAGAGGCGAGCAGTACTTC.